This T cell receptor beta chain is from a study of CXCR3-negative and CXCR3-positive naive CD8 T cells. Study-level information: The libraries together contributed 120 million to 150 million TRB reads, each supplying about 1.5 +/- 0.3 million.

Germline V gene data show CDR1 as SQVTM and CDR2 as ANQGSEA. The CDR3 length is 13 residues. Study-wide results and limits: The TRBV-TRBJ usage of naive CXCR3-negative and CXCR3-positive cells was similar, but that of memory cells differed. CXCR3-positive naive cells carried more hydrophobic TRB CDR3s than CXCR3-negative ones.

UMI-labeled 5' RACE yielded the TRB cDNA libraries. From the 5' RACE reads, TCRdb lists one entry per CDR3 protein and no DNA. The sample is made up of over 55,000 distinct CDR3 sequences, and the top ten hold approximately 0.5% of it. Points on this clonotype: The antigen is undetermined.

This TCR was sampled from a human donor in good health. Some clones in this sample may be carry-over from other donors' samples. V and J are TRBV29-1 and TRBJ1-2; checking the TCRdb D call of TRBD1 is not possible without DNA. The sample taken for sequencing was naive CXCR3+ CD8+ T cells from blood. The subset: CD45RO-CCR7+CD27+CD95- naive CD8+ T cells expressing CXCR3 (TNR3+). CDR3 sequence: CSVGDRDGYGYTF.